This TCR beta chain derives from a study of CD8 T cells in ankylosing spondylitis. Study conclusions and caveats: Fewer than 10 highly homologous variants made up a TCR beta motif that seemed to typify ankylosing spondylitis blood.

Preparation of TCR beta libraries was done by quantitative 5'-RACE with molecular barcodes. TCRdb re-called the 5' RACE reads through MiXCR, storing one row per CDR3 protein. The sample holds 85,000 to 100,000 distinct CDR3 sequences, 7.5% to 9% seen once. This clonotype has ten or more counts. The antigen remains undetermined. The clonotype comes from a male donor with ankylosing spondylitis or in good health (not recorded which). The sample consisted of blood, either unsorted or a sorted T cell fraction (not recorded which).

CDR3 in amino acids: CSAKLQGVTSGYTF. CDR3 DNA: TGCAGTGCTAAGTTACAGGGGGTAACGAGTGGCTACACCTTC. The chain couples TRBV20-1 to TRBJ1-2; 8 bases align to TRBD1. V shed 4 bases and J 7 bases; nucleotides not matched to a gene: 11. The germline V gene encodes CDR1 DFQATT and CDR2 SNEGSKA (reference sequence). CDR3 size: 14 residues.